This TCR beta chain comes out of a study of OX40 agonist ivuxolimab in advanced cancers. Study-level results: Partly responding patients at 0.1-3.0 mg/kg showed some of the smallest clonal expansion. At 0.1 to 3.0 mg/kg, CD4+ and CD8+ blood T cells expanded clonally by week 6.

Trimming cost V 0 bases and J 6 bases, with 9 bases left between them. The CDR3 loop spans 14 amino acids. CDR1 and CDR2 (germline): LGHNA, YNFKEQ. Clones were read by immunoSEQ multiplex PCR, and TCRdb kept only the in-frame ones, dropping some. The table records 77,000 or so clones, about 88% of them present only once. Concerning this clone itself: Its specificity is unknown.

Drawing of blood for sampling happened at baseline, at cycle 4 day 1, and at cycle 7 day 1. Material: CD4+ or CD8+ T cells sorted from blood, obtained in a trial of the OX40 agonist ivuxolimab. This clonotype originated in an adult with an advanced solid tumor such as melanoma, head and neck, liver or kidney cancer. The rearrangement uses TRBV4-2 and TRBJ1-3, with D unclear. The CDR3 is CASSQDLNINTIYF. The CDR3 DNA reads TGTGCCAGCAGCCAAGATCTCAACATAAACACCATATATTTT.